Described below is a single T cell receptor beta chain sequence and its context. Its antigen is as yet unknown. The repertoire was sequenced with immunoSEQ multiplex PCR; TCRdb's copy has only in-frame clones and lacks some. The sample has 55,000 to 85,000 clones, around 84% seen once. The sample originates from a study of T cell responses to AZD1222 COVID-19 vaccine. Study outcomes and limitations: Baseline serostatus was positive in only a handful of AZD1222 recipients. Scientists sampled the repertoires only once the peak T cell response had passed.

This specimen consisted of peripheral blood, obtained on day 0 of AZD1222 vaccination. The clonotype comes from an adult in good health.

The DNA of the CDR3 is TGTGCCAGCAGTCCCCCGCTACAGGGTGAGCAGTTCTTC. It is translated as CASSPPLQGEQFF. This chain links TRBV28 with TRBJ2-1; D possibly corresponds to TRBD1 (6 bases). V was trimmed by 5 bases and J by 9 bases, leaving 14 bases between them. Germline values: CDR1 MDHEN, CDR2 SYDVKM. The length of the CDR3 is 13 residues.